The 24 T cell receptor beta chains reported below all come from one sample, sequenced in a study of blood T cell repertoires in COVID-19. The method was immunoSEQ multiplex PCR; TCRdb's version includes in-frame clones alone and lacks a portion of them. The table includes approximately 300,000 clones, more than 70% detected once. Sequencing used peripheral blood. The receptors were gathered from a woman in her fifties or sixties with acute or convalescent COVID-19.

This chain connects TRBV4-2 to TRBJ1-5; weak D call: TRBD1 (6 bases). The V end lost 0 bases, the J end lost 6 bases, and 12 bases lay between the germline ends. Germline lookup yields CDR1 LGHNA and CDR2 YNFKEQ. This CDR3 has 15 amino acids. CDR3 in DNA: TGTGCCAGCAGCCAAGACGGTAGGGGGATTCAGCCCCAGCATTTT. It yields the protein CASSQDGRGIQPQHF.

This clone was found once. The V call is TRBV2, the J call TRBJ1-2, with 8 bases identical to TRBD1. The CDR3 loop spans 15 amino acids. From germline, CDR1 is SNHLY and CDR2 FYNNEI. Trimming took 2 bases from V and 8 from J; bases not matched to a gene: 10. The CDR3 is CASSEPGQGSQGYTF. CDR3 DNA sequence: TGTGCCAGCAGTGAACCCGGACAGGGAAGCCAAGGCTACACCTTC.

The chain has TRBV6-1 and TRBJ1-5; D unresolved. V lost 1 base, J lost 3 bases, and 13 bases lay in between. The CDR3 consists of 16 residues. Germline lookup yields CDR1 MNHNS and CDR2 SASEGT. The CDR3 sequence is CASSEVGGGYNQPQHF. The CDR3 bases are TGTGCCAGCAGTGAAGTCGGCGGTGGGTACAATCAGCCCCAGCATTTT.

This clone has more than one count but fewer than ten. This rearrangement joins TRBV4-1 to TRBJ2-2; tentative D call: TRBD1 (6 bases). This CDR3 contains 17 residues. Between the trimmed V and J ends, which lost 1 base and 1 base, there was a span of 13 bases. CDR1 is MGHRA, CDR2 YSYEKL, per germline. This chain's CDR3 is CASSQGQGTLNTGELFF. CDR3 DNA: TGCGCCAGCAGCCAAGGGCAGGGGACGCTGAACACCGGGGAGCTGTTTTTT.

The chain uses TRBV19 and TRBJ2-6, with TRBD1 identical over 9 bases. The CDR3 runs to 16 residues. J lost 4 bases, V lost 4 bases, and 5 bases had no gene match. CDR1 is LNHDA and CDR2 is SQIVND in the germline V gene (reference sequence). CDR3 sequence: CASSTDRGSGANVLTF. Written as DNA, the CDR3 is TGTGCCAGTAGTACGGACAGGGGATCCGGGGCCAACGTCCTGACTTTC.

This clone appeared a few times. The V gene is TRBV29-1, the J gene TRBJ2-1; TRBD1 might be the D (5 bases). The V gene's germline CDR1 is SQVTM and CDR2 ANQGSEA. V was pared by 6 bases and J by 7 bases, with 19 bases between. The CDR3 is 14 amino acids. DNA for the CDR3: TGCAGCGTGAGAGGACACACCGCTCGGAATGAGCAGTTCTTC. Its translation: CSVRGHTARNEQFF.

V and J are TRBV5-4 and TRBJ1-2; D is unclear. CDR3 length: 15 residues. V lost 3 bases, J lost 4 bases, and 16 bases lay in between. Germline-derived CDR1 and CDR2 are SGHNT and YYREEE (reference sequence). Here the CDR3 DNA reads TGTGCCAGCAGCTCTCCGCTGGCCTTAAGCTATGGCTACACCTTC. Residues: CASSSPLALSYGYTF.

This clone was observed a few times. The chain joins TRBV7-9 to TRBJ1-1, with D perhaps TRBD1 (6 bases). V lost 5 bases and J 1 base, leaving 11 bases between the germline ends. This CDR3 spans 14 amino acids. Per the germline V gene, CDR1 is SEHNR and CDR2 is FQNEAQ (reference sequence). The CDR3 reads CASSVNRENTEAFF. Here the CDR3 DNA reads TGTGCCAGCAGCGTAAACAGGGAGAACACTGAAGCTTTCTTT.

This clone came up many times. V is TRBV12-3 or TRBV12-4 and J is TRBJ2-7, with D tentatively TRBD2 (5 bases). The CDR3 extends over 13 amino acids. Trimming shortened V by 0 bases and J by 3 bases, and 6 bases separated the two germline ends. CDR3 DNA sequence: TGTGCCAGCAGTTTAGCTCGGGGCTACGAGCAGTACGTC. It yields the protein CASSLARGYEQYV.

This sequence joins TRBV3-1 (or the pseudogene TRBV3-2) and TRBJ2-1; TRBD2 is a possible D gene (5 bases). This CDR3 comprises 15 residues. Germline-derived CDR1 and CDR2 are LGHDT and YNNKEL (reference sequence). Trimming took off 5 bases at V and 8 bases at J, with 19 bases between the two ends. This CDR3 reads CASSYPVGGSDEQFF. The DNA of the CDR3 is TGTGCCAGCAGCTACCCGGTAGGTGGGAGTGATGAGCAGTTCTTC.

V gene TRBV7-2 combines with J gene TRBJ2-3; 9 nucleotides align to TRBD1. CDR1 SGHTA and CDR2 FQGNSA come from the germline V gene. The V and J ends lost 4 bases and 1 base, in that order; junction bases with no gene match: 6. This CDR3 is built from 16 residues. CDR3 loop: CASSSPGDRGTDTQYF. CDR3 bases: TGTGCCAGCAGCTCCCCCGGGGACAGGGGCACAGATACGCAGTATTTT.

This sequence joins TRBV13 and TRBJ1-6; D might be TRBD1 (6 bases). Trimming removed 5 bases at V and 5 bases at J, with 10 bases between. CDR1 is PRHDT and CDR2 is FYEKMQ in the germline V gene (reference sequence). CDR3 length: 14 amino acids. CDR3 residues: CASSLDSDNSPLHF. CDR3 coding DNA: TGTGCCAGCAGCCTGGACAGCGATAATTCACCCCTCCACTTT. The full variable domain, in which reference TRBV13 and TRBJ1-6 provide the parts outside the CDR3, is AAGVIQSPRHLIKEKRETATLKCYPIPRHDTVYWYQQGPGQDPQFLISFYEKMQSDKGSIPDRFSAQQFSDYHSELNMSSLELGDSALYFCASSLDSDNSPLHFGNGTRLTVT.

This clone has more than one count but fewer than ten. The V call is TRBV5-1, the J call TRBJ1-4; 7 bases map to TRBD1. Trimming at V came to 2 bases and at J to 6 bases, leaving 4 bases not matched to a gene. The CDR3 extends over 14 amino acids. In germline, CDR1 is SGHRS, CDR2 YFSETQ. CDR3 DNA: TGCGCCAGCAGCTTACAGGGGTGGGATGAAAAACTGTTTTTT. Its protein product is CASSLQGWDEKLFF.

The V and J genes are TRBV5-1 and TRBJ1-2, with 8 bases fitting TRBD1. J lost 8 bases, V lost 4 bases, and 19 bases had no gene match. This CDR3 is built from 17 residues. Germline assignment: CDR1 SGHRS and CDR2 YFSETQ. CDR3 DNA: TGCGCCAGCAGCCCGGTAAATAGGACAGGGTTTTCTCAGGGCTACACCTTC. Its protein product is CASSPVNRTGFSQGYTF.

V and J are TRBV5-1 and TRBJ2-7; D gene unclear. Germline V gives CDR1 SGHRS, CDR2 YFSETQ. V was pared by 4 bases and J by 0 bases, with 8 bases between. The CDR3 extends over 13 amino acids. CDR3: CASSPADSYEQYF. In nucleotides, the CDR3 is TGCGCCAGCAGCCCTGCGGACTCCTACGAGCAGTACTTC.

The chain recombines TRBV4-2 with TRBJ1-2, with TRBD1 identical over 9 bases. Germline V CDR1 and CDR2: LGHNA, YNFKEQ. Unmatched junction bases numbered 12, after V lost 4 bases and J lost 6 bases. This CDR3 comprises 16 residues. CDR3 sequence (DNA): TGTGCCAGCAGCCCCCCCCTCCTCGACAGGGGGAATGGCTACACCTTC. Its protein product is CASSPPLLDRGNGYTF.

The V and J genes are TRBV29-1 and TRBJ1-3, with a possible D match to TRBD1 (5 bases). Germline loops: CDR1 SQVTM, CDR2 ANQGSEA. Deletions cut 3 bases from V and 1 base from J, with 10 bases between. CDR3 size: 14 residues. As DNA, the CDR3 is TGCAGCGTTGAGCAGGGTTATTCTGGAAACACCATATATTTT. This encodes CSVEQGYSGNTIYF.

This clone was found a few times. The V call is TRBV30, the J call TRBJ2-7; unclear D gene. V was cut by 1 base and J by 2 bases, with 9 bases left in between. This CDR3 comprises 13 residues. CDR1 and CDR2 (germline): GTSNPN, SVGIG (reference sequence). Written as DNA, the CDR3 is TGTGCCTGGAGTGCTACCAAGCCCTACGAGCAGTACTTC. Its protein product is CAWSATKPYEQYF.

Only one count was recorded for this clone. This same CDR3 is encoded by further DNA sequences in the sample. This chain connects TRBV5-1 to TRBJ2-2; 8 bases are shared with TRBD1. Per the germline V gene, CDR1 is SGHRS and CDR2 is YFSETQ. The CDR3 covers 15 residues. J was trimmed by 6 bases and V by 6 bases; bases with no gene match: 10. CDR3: CASTGSGTGPGELFF. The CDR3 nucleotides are TGCGCCAGCACGGGGTCAGGGACAGGCCCCGGGGAGCTGTTTTTT.

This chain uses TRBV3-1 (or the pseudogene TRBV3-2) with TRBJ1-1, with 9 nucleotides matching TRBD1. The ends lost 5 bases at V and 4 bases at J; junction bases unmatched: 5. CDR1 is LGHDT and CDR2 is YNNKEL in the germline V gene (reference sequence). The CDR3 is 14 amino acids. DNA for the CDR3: TGTGCCAGCAGCTATGACAGGGGGACCACTGAAGCTTTCTTT. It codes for CASSYDRGTTEAFF.

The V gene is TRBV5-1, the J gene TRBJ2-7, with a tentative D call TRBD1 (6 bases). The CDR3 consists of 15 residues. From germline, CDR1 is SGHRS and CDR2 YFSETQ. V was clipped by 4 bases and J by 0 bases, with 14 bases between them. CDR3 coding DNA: TGCGCCAGCAGCGTGCCCAGGGGAAGCTCCTACGAGCAGTACGTC. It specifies CASSVPRGSSYEQYV.

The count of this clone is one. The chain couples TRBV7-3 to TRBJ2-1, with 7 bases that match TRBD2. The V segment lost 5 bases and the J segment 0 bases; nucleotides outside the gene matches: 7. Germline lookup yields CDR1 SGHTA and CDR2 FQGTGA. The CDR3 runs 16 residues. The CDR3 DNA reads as TGTGCCAGCAGCCCCAGCGGGGCTAGCTCCTACAATGAGCAGTTCTTC. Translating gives CASSPSGASSYNEQFF.

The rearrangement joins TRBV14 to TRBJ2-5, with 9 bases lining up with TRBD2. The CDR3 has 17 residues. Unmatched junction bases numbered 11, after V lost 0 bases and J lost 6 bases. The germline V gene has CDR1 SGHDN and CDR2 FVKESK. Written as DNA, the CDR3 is TGTGCCAGCAGCCAAGATTGGGGCGGGGGGGCATCGAAGACCCAGTACTTC. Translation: CASSQDWGGGASKTQYF.

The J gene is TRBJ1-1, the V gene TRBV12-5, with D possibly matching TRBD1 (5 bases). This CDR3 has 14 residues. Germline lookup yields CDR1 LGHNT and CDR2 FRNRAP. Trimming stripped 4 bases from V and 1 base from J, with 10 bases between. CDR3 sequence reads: CASGSGGTNTEAFF. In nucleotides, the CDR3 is TGTGCTAGTGGTTCTGGGGGGACGAACACTGAAGCTTTCTTT.